Listed below are T cell receptor beta chains from one sample, sequenced in a study of shared clonotypes between healthy human individuals. Profiled with immunoSEQ multiplex PCR; TCRdb holds only in-frame clones, not every one. The sample holds around 1,900,000 clones, roughly 93% seen once. Sequences were obtained from naive CD8+ T cells from PBMCs. These receptors all come from a man between 18 and 29 years old in good health. Some clones in this sample may be carry-over from other donors' samples. The CDR3 runs from the conserved cysteine through the conserved F or W. D genes are given only for firm matches. Only part of the rows carry a size: once, few, many, or a class if the clone is expanded.

d_call j_call v_call clone_size cdr3_nt cdr3_aa
- TRBJ1-2 TRBV4-1 once TGCGCCAGCAGCCAATTCTATGGAGGGGACAACTATGGCTACACCTTC CASSQFYGGDNYGYTF
- TRBJ1-1 TRBV14 - TGTGCCAGCAGCCATGAGACCAGGGGTGCGAACATGAACACTGAAGCTTTCTTT CASSHETRGANMNTEAFF
TRBD1 TRBJ2-5 TRBV7-6 - TGTGCCAGCAGCGCAACAGGGGGCGGAGGGGAGACCCAGTACTTC CASSATGGGGETQYF
- TRBJ2-7 TRBV19 - TGTGCCAGTAGTATACGTGGAGGTGGGTTCTACGAGCAGTACTTC CASSIRGGGFYEQYF
TRBD1 TRBJ1-1 TRBV14 - TGTGCCAGCAGCCAAAGGGGGCTCCTGGGAACCGCTGAAGCTTTCTTT CASSQRGLLGTAEAFF
TRBD2 TRBJ2-7 TRBV5-1 - TGCGCCAGCAGCCCTCTAGCGGGAGGTAACGAGCAGTACTTC CASSPLAGGNEQYF
- TRBJ2-7 TRBV29-1 - TGCAGCGTGGGATTGGGCAGGGCTACCTACGAGCAGTACTTC CSVGLGRATYEQYF
- TRBJ2-7 TRBV2 - TGTGCCAGCAGTGACCGGGACTACGAGCAGTACTTC CASSDRDYEQYF
TRBD2 TRBJ2-1 TRBV4-3 - TGCGCCAGCAGCCAAAGGTGGCGGACTAGCGTATACAATGAGCAGTTCTTC CASSQRWRTSVYNEQFF
TRBD2 TRBJ2-2 TRBV7-6 - TGTGCCAGCAGCTTAGGGGTAGCGGGAGACTCCGGGGAGCTGTTTTTT CASSLGVAGDSGELFF
TRBD1 TRBJ2-5 TRBV6-6 - TGTGCCAGCAGGCGACAGGGGCGTCAAGAGACCCAGTACTTC CASRRQGRQETQYF
TRBD1 TRBJ1-1 TRBV10-2 - TGCGCCAGCGCCTTTACAGGGACAGGGGAAGGGGGTACTGAAGCTTTCTTT CASAFTGTGEGGTEAFF
- TRBJ1-5 TRBV16 few TGTGCCAGCAGCCAATCGAGAAATCAGCCCCAGCATTTT CASSQSRNQPQHF
- TRBJ2-6 TRBV27 - TGTGCCAGCAGTCACGGACAGCCGTCGGCCAACGTCCTGACTTTC CASSHGQPSANVLTF
TRBD2 TRBJ2-3 TRBV28 - TGTGCCAGCACCCCGGGACTAGCGGGAGTTACAGATACGCAGTATTTT CASTPGLAGVTDTQYF
- TRBJ1-5 TRBV7-7 - TGTGCCAGCAGCAAGAGGCGGTGGGAGGGCTGTCGTCAGCCCCAGCATTTT CASSKRRWEGCRQPQHF
- TRBJ1-5 TRBV19 - TGTGCCAGTAGTACCCCCGCGACCGACAGCTGGGCTCAGCCCCAGCATTTT CASSTPATDSWAQPQHF
- TRBJ1-1 TRBV5-4 - TGTGCCAGCAGCTTTTTTGGGGGGACCCCCAACACTGAAGCTTTCTTT CASSFFGGTPNTEAFF
TRBD1 TRBJ2-7 TRBV5-1 - TGCGCCAGCAGCTTGGGGGACAGAGCCTACGAGCAGTACTTC CASSLGDRAYEQYF
- TRBJ2-6 TRBV9 - TGTGCCAGCAGCGCAGCCAACGTCCTGACTTTC CASSAANVLTF
- TRBJ1-2 TRBV6-1 - TGTGCCAGCAGTCAGTCGGTTCTCGACTATGGCTACACCTTC CASSQSVLDYGYTF
- TRBJ1-1 TRBV29-1 few TGCAGCGTTGTTACAGGCGTGAACACTGAAGCTTTCTTT CSVVTGVNTEAFF
TRBD2 TRBJ2-3 TRBV11-3 - TGTGCCAGCAGCTTTACTAGCGGGAGTCTAACAGATACGCAGTATTTT CASSFTSGSLTDTQYF
- TRBJ2-1 TRBV28 - TGTGCCAGCAGTTTATCGCATGAGCAGTTCTTC CASSLSHEQFF
TRBD2 TRBJ2-2 TRBV27 - TGTGCCAGCACCTATATCGGGGGGATCAACACCGGGGAGCTGTTTTTT CASTYIGGINTGELFF
- TRBJ1-4 TRBV10-2 - TGCGCCAGCCGGGGAGATACGGGTGAAAAACTGTTTTTT CASRGDTGEKLFF
- TRBJ1-4 TRBV7-9 - TGTGCCAGCAGCCCCGTAGTGGGGGGCTATGAAAAACTGTTTTTT CASSPVVGGYEKLFF
- TRBJ2-3 TRBV7-2 - TGTGCCAGCAGCTTAGGGGTCATGGGCTGGACAGATACGCAGTATTTT CASSLGVMGWTDTQYF
TRBD1 TRBJ2-7 TRBV9 - TGTGCCAGCAGCGACCAGACGGGACAGGGAATAACCGAGCAGTACTTC CASSDQTGQGITEQYF
- TRBJ1-2 TRBV27 - TGTGCCAGCAGTCCCTCATTGGAGGGCTATGGCTACACCTTC CASSPSLEGYGYTF
TRBD2 TRBJ2-5 TRBV4-3 - TGCGCCAGCAGCCCGGGACTAGCGGGAGAGACCCAGTACTTC CASSPGLAGETQYF
TRBD1 TRBJ1-2 TRBV11-1 - TGTGCCAGCAGCTCCGGGACAGGCCATGGCTACACCTTC CASSSGTGHGYTF
- TRBJ1-2 TRBV28 - TGTGCCAGCACCCTAGGACACTCCGGGGGGTCTGGCTACACCTTC CASTLGHSGGSGYTF
- TRBJ1-1 TRBV5-6 - TGTGCCAGCAGCTTGGTCACCCTAGGGAACACTGAAGCTTTCTTT CASSLVTLGNTEAFF
- TRBJ2-3 TRBV6-5 - TGTGCCAGCAGTTACCAAAACAGAGCAGATACGCAGTATTTT CASSYQNRADTQYF
- TRBJ1-3 TRBV9 - TGTGCCAGCAGCGTGGGGGACCGATTCTCTGGAAACACCATATATTTT CASSVGDRFSGNTIYF
TRBD2 TRBJ2-7 TRBV5-5 - TGTGCCAGCAGCACAAGCTCGGGACTAGCGGGAGTTTACGAGCAGTACTTC CASSTSSGLAGVYEQYF
- TRBJ1-2 TRBV7-9 once TGTGCCAGCAGCTTGGCCAGGGGCGCCAACTATGGCTACACCTTC CASSLARGANYGYTF
- TRBJ2-1 TRBV19 - TGTGCCAGTAGTACCACAGGGGAGCAGTTCTTC CASSTTGEQFF
- TRBJ2-3 TRBV5-6 - TGTGCCAGCAGCTTGGCCCGGATTACGCAGTATTTT CASSLARITQYF